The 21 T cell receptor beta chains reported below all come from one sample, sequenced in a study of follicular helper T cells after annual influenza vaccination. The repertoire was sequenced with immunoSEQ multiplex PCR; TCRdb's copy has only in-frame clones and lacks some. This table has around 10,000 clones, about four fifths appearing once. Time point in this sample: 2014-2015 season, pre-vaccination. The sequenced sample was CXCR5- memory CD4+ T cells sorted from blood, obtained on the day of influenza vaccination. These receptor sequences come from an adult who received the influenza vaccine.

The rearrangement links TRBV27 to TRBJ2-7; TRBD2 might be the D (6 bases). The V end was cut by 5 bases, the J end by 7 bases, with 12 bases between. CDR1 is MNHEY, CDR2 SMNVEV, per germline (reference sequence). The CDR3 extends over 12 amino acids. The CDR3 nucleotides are TGTGCCAGCAGTATCCCCGGGGGAGAGCAGTACTTC. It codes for CASSIPGGEQYF.

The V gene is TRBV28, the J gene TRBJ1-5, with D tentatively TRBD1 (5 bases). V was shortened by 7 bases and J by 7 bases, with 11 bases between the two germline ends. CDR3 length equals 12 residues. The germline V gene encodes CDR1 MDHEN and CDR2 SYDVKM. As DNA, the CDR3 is TGTGCCAGCACTAAGGACATGCAGCCCCAGCATTTT. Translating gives CASTKDMQPQHF.

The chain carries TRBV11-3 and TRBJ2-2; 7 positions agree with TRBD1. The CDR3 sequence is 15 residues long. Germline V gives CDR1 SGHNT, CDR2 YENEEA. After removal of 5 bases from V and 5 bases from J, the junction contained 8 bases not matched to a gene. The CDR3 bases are TGTGCCAGCAGCCCGCAGGGGGAGCTAACCGGGGAGCTGTTTTTT. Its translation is CASSPQGELTGELFF.

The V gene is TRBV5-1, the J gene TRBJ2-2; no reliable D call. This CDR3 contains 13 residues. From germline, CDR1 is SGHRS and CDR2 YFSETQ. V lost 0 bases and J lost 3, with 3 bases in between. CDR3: CASSLADTGELFF. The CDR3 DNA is TGCGCCAGCAGCTTGGCTGACACCGGGGAGCTGTTTTTT.

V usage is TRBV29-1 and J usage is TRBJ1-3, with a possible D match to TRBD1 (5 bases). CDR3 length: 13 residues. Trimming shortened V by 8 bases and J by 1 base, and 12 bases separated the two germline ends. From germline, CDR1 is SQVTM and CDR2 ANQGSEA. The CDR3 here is CSIDGGSGNTIYF. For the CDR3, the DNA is TGCAGCATCGACGGGGGATCTGGAAACACCATATATTTT.

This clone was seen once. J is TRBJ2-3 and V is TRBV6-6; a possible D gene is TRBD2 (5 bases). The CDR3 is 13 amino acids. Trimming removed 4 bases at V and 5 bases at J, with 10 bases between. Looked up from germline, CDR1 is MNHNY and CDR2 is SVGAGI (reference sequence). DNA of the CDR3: TGTGCCAGCAGTTTGACGGCGGGAGATACGCAGTATTTT. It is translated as CASSLTAGDTQYF.

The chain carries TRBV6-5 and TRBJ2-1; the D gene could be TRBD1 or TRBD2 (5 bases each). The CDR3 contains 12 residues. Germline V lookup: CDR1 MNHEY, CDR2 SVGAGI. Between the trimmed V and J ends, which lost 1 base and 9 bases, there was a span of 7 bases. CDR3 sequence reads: CASSYYGAEQFF. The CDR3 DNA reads TGTGCCAGCAGTTACTACGGGGCTGAGCAGTTCTTC.

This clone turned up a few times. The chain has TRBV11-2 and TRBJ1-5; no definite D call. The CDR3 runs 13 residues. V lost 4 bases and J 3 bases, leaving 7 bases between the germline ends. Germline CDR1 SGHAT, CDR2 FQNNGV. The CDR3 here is CASSSDNNQPQHF. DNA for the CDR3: TGTGCCAGCAGCTCAGACAACAATCAGCCCCAGCATTTT. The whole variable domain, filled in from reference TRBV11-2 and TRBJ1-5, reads EAGVAQSPRYKIIEKRQSVAFWCNPISGHATLYWYQQILGQGPKLLIQFQNNGVVDDSQLPKDRFSAERLKGVDSTLKIQPAKLEDSAVYLCASSSDNNQPQHFGDGTRLSIL.

This chain's CDR3 is CASSQAGTGGGYGYTF. The CDR3 nucleotides are TGCGCCAGCAGCCAAGCCGGGACAGGGGGTGGCTATGGCTACACCTTC. The chain has TRBV4-3 and TRBJ1-2; 11 nucleotides align to TRBD1. The CDR3 has 16 amino acids. From germline, CDR1 is LGHNA and CDR2 YSLEER. V was pared by 1 base and J by 4 bases, with 5 bases of the junction left unmatched.

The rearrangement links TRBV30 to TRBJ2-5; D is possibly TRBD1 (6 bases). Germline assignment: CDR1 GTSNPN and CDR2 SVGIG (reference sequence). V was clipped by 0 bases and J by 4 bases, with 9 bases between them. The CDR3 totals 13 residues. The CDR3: CAWSVGRGETQYF. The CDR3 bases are TGTGCCTGGAGTGTGGGCAGGGGAGAGACCCAGTACTTC.

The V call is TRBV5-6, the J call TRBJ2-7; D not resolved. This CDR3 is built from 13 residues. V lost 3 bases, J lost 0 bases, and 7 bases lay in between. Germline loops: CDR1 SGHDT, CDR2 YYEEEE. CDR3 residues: CASSSRNSYEQYF. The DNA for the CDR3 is TGTGCCAGCAGCTCAAGGAACTCCTACGAGCAGTACTTC.

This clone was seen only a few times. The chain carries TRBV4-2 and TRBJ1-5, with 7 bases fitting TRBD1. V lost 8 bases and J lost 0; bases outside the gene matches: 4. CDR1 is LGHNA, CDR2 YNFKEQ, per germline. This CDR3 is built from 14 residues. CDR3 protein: CASGGQASNQPQHF. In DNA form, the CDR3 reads TGTGCCAGCGGCGGACAGGCTAGCAATCAGCCCCAGCATTTT.

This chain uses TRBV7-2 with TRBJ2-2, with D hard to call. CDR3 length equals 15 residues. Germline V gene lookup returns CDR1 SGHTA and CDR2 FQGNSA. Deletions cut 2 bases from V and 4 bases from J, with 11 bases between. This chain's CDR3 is CASSLIQTLTGELFF. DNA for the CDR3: TGTGCCAGCAGCTTAATCCAGACACTCACCGGGGAGCTGTTTTTT.

CDR3 sequence: CSVKREGRNEQFF. The CDR3 nucleotides read TGCAGCGTTAAGCGGGAGGGCCGGAATGAGCAGTTCTTC. This chain joins TRBV29-1 and TRBJ2-1, with 10 bases identical to TRBD2. The trim removed 5 bases at V and 7 bases at J, leaving 5 bases unmatched. CDR1 SQVTM and CDR2 ANQGSEA come from the germline V gene. The CDR3 covers 13 residues.

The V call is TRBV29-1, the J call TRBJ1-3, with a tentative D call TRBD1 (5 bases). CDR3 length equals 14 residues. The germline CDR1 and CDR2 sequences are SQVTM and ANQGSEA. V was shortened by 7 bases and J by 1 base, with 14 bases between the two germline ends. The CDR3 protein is CSATGGGSGNTIYF. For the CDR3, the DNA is TGCAGCGCCACCGGGGGGGGGTCTGGAAACACCATATATTTT.

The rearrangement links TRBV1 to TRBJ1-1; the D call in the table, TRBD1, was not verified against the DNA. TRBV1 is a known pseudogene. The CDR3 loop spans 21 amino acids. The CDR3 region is CTSSQSIYWAGPWVMNTEAFF. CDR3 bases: TGCACCAGCAGCCAAAGTATTTACTGGGCAGGCCCATGGGTCATGAACACTGAAGCTTTCTTT.

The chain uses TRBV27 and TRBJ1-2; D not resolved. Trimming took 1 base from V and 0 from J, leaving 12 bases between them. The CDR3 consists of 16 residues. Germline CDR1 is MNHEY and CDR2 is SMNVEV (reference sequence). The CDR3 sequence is CASSLFGELANYGYTF. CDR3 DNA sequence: TGTGCCAGCAGTTTATTCGGGGAACTAGCTAACTATGGCTACACCTTC.

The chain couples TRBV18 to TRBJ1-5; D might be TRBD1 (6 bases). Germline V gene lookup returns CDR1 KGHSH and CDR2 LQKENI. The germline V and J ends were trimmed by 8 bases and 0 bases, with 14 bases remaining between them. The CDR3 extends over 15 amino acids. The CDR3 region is CASTGTPDSNQPQHF. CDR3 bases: TGTGCCAGCACCGGGACACCCGATAGCAATCAGCCCCAGCATTTT.

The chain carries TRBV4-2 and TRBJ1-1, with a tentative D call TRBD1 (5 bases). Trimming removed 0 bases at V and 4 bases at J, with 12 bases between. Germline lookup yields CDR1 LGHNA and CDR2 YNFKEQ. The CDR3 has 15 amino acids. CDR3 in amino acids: CASSQDRRAGTEAFF. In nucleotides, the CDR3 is TGTGCCAGCAGCCAAGATCGCAGGGCGGGCACTGAAGCTTTCTTT.

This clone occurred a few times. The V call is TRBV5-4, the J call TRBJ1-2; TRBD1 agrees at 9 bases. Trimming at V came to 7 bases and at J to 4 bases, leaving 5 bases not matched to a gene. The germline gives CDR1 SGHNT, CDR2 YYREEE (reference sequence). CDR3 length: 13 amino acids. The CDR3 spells CASRDRGGYGYTF. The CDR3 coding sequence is TGTGCCAGCCGCGACAGGGGGGGCTATGGCTACACCTTC.

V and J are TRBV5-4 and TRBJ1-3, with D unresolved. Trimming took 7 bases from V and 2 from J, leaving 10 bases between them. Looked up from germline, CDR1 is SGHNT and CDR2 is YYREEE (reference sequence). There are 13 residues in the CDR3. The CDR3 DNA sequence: TGTGCCAGCCAAGTAGGTACTGGAAACACCATATATTTT. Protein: CASQVGTGNTIYF.